Sequencing of this T cell receptor beta chain was carried out in a study of blood T cells in healthy people across ages. Study-wide findings and caveats: Naive and antigen-experienced cells could not be conclusively compared, given unsorted PBMCs.

In regard to this clonotype: Its target is not known.

The CDR3 is made up of 17 amino acids. V was cut by 3 bases and J by 2 bases, with 17 bases left in between. The use of a sample-barcoded 5' primer and a J-beta primer mix characterized a second PCR of roughly 7 to 11 cycles. TCRdb processed the 5' RACE reads anew with MiXCR; each CDR3 protein has one entry. This table holds about 1.1 million distinct CDR3 sequences, around two fifths found once. The receptor was isolated from a man younger than 35 in good health. The specimen was blood. This chain uses TRBV12-3 or TRBV12-4 with TRBJ1-5; weak D call: TRBD1 (5 bases). The DNA of the CDR3 is TGTGCCAGCAGTTTGCTCCCACTTACAGGCGGCAATCAGCCCCAGCATTTT. Its protein is CASSLLPLTGGNQPQHF.